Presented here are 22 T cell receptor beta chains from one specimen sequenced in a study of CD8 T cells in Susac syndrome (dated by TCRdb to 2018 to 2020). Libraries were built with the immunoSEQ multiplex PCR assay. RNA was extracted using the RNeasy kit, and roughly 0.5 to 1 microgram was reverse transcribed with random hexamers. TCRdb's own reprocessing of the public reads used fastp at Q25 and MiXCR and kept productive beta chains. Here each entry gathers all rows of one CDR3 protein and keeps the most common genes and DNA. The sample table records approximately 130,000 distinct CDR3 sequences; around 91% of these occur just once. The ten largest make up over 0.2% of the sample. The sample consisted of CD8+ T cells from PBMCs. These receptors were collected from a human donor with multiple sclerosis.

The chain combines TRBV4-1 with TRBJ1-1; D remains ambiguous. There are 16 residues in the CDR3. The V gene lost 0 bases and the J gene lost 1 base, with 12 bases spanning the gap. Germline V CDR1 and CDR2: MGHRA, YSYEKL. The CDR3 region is CASSQDWTDSNTEAFF. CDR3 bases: TGCGCCAGCAGCCAAGACTGGACGGACTCGAACACTGAAGCTTTCTTT.

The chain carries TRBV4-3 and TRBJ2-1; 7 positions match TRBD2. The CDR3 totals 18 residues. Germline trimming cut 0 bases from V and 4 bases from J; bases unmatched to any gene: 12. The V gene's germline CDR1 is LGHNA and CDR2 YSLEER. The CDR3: CASSQDLTGGLGYNEQFF. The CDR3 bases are TGCGCCAGCAGCCAAGATCTCACGGGAGGTCTAGGTTACAATGAGCAGTTCTTC.

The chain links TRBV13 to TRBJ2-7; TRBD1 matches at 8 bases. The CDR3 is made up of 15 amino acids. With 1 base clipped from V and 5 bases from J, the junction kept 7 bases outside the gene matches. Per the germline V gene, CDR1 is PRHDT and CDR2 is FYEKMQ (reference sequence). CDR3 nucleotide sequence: TGTGCCAGCAGCTTAGCAGGACAGGGTCCCGACGAGCAGTACTTC. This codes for CASSLAGQGPDEQYF.

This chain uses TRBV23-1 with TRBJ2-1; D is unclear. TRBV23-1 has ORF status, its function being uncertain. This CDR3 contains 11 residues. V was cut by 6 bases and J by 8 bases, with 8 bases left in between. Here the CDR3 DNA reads TGCGCCAGCAGCCCCCCGTATGAGCAGTTCTTC. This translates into CASSPPYEQFF.

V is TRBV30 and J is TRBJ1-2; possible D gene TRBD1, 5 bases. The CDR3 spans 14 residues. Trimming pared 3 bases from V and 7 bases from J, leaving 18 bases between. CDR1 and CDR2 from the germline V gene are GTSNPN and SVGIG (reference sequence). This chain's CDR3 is CAWRADPGLSGYTF. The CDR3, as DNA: TGTGCCTGGAGGGCGGATCCGGGGCTGAGTGGCTACACCTTC.

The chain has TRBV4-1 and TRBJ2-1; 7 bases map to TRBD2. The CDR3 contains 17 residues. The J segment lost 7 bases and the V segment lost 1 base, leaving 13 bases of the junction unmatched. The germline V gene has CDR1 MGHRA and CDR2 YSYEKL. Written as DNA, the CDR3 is TGCGCCAGCAGCCAAGGAGGTCCTCACGGGGGGTTAAATGAGCAGTTCTTC. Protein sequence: CASSQGGPHGGLNEQFF.

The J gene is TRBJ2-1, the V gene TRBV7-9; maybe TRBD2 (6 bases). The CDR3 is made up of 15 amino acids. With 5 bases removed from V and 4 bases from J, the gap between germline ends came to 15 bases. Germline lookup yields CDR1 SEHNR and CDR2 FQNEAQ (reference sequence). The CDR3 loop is CASSQTAGIYNEQFF. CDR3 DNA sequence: TGTGCCAGCAGCCAGACGGCGGGGATATACAATGAGCAGTTCTTC.

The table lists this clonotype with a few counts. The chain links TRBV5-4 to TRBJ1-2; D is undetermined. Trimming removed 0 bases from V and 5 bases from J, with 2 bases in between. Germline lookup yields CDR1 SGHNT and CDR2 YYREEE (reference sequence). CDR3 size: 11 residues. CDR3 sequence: CASSLGYGYTF. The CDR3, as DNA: TGTGCCAGCAGCTTGGGGTATGGCTACACCTTC.

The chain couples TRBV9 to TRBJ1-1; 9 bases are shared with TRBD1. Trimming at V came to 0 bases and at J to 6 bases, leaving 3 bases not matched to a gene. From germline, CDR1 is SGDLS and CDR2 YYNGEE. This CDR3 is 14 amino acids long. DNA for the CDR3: TGTGCCAGCAGCGTAGGGGACAGGGAGGCTGAAGCTTTCTTT. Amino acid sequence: CASSVGDREAEAFF. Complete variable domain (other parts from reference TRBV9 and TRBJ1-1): DSGVTQTPKHLITATGQRVTLRCSPRSGDLSVYWYQQSLDQGLQFLIQYYNGEERAKGNILERFSAQQFPDLHSELNLSSLELGDSALYFCASSVGDREAEAFFGQGTRLTVV.

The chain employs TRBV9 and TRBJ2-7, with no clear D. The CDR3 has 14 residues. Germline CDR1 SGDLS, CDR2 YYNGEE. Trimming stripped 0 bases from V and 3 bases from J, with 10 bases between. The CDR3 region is CASSVGGFSYEQYF. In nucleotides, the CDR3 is TGTGCCAGCAGCGTAGGTGGGTTCAGCTACGAGCAGTACTTC.

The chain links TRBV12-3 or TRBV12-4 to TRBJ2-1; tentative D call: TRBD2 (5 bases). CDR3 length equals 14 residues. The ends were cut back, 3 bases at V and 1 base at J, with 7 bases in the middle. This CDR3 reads CASSFTSSYNEQFF. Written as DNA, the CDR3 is TGTGCCAGCAGTTTTACTAGTTCCTACAATGAGCAGTTCTTC.

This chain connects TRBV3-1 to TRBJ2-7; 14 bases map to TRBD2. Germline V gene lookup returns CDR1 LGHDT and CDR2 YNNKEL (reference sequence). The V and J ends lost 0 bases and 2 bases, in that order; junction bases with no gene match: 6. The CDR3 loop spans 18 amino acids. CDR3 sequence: CASSQEGLAGVAAYEQYF. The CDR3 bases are TGTGCCAGCAGCCAAGAGGGACTAGCGGGAGTGGCGGCCTACGAGCAGTACTTC.

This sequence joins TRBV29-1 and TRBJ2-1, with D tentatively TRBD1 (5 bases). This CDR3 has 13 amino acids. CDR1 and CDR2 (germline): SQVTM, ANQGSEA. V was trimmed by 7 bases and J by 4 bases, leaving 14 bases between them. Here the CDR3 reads CSAEPAGYNEQFF. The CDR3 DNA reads TGCAGCGCCGAACCTGCAGGGTACAATGAGCAGTTCTTC.

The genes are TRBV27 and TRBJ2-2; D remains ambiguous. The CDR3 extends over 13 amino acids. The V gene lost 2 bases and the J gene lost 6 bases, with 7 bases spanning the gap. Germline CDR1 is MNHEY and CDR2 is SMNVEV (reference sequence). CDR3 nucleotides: TGTGCCAGCAGTTTAAGCACAGCCGGGGAGCTGTTTTTT. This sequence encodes CASSLSTAGELFF.

This chain's CDR3 is CSARDVSGGLFEQYF. The CDR3 nucleotides read TGCAGTGCTAGAGATGTGAGCGGGGGTCTTTTCGAGCAGTACTTC. V gene TRBV20-1 combines with J gene TRBJ2-7, with 8 bases that match TRBD2. Germline V gene data show CDR1 as DFQATT and CDR2 as SNEGSKA (reference sequence). V lost 0 bases to trimming and J lost 6 bases; unmatched junction nucleotides: 10. This CDR3 has 15 amino acids.

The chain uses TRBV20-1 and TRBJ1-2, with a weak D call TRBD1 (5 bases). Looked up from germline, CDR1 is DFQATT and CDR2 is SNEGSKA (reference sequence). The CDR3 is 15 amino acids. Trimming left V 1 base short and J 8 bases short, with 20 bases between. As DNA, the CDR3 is TGCAGTGCTAGAGTTACAGGTCCCGGGGGTCAGGGCTACACCTTC. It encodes CSARVTGPGGQGYTF.

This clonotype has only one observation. Here the CDR3 reads CSAKDTLAERHYEQYF. Written as DNA, the CDR3 is TGCAGTGCTAAGGATACCCTGGCCGAGCGGCACTACGAGCAGTACTTC. This chain connects TRBV20-1 to TRBJ2-7; D may be TRBD2 (5 bases). V was clipped by 4 bases and J by 3 bases, with 22 bases between them. Looked up from germline, CDR1 is DFQATT and CDR2 is SNEGSKA (reference sequence). The CDR3 contains 16 residues.

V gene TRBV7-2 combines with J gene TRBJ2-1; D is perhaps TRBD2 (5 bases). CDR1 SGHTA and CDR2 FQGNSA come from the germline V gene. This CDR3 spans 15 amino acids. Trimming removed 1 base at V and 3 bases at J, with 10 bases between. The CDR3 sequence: CASSLERSLYNEQFF. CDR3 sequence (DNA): TGTGCCAGCAGCTTAGAGCGGTCCCTCTACAATGAGCAGTTCTTC.

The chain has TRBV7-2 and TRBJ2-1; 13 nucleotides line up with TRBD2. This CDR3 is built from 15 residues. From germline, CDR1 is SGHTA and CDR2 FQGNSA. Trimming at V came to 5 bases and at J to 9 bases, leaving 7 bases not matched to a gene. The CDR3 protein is CASSAGLAGVIEQFF. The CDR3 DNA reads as TGTGCCAGCAGCGCCGGACTAGCGGGAGTTATTGAGCAGTTCTTC. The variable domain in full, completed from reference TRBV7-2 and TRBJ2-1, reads GAGVSQSPSNKVTEKGKDVELRCDPISGHTALYWYRQSLGQGLEFLIYFQGNSAPDKSGLPSDRFSAERTGGSVSTLTIQRTQQEDSAVYLCASSAGLAGVIEQFFGPGTRLTVL.

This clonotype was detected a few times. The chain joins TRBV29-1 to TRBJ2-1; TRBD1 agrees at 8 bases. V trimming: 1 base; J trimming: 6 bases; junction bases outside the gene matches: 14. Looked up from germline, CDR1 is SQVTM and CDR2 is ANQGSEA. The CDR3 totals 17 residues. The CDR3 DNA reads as TGCAGCGTTGAAGGGGGACGTAAGGACAGGGTGAGCAATGAGCAGTTCTTC. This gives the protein CSVEGGRKDRVSNEQFF.

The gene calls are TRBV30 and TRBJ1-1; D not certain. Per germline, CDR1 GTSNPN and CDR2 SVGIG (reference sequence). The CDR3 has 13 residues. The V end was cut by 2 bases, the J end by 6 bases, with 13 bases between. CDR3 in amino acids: CAWSPLGGSEAFF. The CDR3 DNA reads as TGTGCCTGGAGTCCCCTAGGCGGTTCTGAAGCTTTCTTT.

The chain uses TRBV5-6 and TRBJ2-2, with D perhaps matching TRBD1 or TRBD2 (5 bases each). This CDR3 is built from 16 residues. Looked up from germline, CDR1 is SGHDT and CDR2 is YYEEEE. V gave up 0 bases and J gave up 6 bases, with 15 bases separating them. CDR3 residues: CASSLELGRDAGELFF. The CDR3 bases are TGTGCCAGCAGCTTGGAACTGGGAAGGGACGCCGGGGAGCTGTTTTTT.